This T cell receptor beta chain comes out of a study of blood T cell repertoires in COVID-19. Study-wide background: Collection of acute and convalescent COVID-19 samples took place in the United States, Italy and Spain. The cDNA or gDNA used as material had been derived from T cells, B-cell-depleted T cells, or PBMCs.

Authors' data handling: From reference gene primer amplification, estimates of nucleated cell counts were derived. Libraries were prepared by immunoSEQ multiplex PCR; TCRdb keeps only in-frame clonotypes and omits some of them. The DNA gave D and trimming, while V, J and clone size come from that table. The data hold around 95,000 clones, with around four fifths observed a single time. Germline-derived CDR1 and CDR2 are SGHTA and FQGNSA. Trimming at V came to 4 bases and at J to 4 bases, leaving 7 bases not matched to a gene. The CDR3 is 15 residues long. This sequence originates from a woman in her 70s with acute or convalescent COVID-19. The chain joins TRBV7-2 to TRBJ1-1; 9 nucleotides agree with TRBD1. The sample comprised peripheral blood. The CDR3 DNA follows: TGTGCCAGCAGCTCTCCCGTGACAGGGGGCACTGAAGCTTTCTTT. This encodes CASSSPVTGGTEAFF.